This TCR beta chain emerged from a study of CD8+ T cells in alopecia areata. The wider study: Oral tofacitinib (5 to 10 mg twice daily) was administered to treated patients. Severity scoring for treated patients was based on the percentage of affected scalp area.

Per the germline V gene, CDR1 is SEHNR and CDR2 is FQNEAQ (reference sequence). V was shortened by 6 bases and J by 4 bases, with 8 bases between the two germline ends. The CDR3 contains 12 residues. Noted treatment: oral pan-JAK inhibitor, 5-10 mg twice daily. PBMCs provided sorted CD4+ and CD8+ T cells. Following RNA extraction, reverse transcription yielded cDNA that acted as the sequencing template. Data came from immunoSEQ multiplex PCR; TCRdb stores just in-frame clones and leaves some out. Of around 140,000 clones in the sample, more than 85% are singletons; the top ten hold around 13%. This sequence was found in a human donor with alopecia areata. This sequence joins TRBV7-9 and TRBJ2-3; no clear D. Sample: CD8+ T cells sorted from blood, taken at week 4, from a patient treated with tofacitinib. CDR3 residues: CASRLGADTQYF. CDR3 nucleotide sequence: TGTGCCAGCAGACTGGGCGCAGATACGCAGTATTTT.